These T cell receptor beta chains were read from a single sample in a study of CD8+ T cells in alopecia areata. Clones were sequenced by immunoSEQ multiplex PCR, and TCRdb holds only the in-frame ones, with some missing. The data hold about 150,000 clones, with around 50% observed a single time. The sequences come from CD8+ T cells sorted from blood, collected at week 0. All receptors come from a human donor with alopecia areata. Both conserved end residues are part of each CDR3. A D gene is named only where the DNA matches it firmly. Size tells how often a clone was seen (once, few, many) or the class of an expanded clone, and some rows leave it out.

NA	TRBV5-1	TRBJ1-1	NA	TGCGCCAGCAGCTTGTCGTCCACTGAAGCTTTCTTT	CASSLSSTEAFF
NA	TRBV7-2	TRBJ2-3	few	TGTGCCAGCAGCGGGCGACTGGCGACCACAGATACGCAGTATTTT	CASSGRLATTDTQYF
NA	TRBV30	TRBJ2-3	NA	TGTGCCTGGAGCCTCCGGGACACCCATCGCACAGATACGCAGTATTTT	CAWSLRDTHRTDTQYF
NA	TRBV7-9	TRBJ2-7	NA	TGTGCCAGCACCAGTAAATTCTACGAGCAGTACTTC	CASTSKFYEQYF
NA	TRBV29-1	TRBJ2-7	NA	TGCAGCGTAGCACAGGGTTCCACCTACGAGCAGTACTTC	CSVAQGSTYEQYF
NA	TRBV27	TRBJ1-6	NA	TGTGCCAGCAGTGCCTATGAGGAGTTGGGTTCACCCCTCCACTTT	CASSAYEELGSPLHF
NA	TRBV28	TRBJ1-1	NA	TGTGCCAGCACCACTTGGGGCACTGAAGCTTTCTTT	CASTTWGTEAFF
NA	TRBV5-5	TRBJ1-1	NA	TGTGCCAGCAGCTTGGATGTGAACACTGAAGCTTTCTTT	CASSLDVNTEAFF
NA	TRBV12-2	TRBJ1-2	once	TGTGCAAGTCGCTTAAAAAGGATCGCTGATGGCTACACCTTC	CASRLKRIADGYTF
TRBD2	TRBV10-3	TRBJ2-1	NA	TGTGCCATTAAGGAAGCCGGGACTAGCGCCGACAATGAGCAGTTCTTC	CAIKEAGTSADNEQFF
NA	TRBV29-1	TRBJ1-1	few	TGCAGCGTTGATTGGGGGAACACTGAAGCTTTCTTT	CSVDWGNTEAFF
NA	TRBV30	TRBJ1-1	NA	TGTGCCTGGAGTGTACACCAACAGGGAGGTTGGACTGAAGCTTTCTTT	CAWSVHQQGGWTEAFF
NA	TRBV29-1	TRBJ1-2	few	TGCAGCACAGTCCATGGCTACACCTTC	CSTVHGYTF
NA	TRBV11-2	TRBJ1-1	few	TGTGCCAGCAGCTTTGGACAACTTAACACTGAAGCTTTCTTT	CASSFGQLNTEAFF
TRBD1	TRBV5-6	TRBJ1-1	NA	TGTGCCAGCACCCAGACAGGGTTTACTGAAGCTTTCTTT	CASTQTGFTEAFF
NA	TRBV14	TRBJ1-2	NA	TGTGCCAGCAGCCAGGAAACCGGGACCTACACCTTC	CASSQETGTYTF
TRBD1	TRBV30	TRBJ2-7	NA	TGTGCCTGGAGTATAGACAGGGGGTCCCACGAGCAGTACTTC	CAWSIDRGSHEQYF
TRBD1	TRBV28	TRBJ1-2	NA	TGTGCCAGCAGTGGGACAGGGATTAGCTATGGCTACACCTTC	CASSGTGISYGYTF
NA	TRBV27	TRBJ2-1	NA	TGTGCCAGCCGCCCGGACTGGGGTAACGATGAGCAGTTCTTC	CASRPDWGNDEQFF
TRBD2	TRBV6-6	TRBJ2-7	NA	TGTGCCAGCAAGCACCGGGACTACTACGAGCAGTACTTC	CASKHRDYYEQYF
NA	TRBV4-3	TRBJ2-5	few	TGCGCCAGCAGCCAAGATACAGGAACGAGACAAGAGACCCAGTACTTC	CASSQDTGTRQETQYF
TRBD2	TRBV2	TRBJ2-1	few	TGTGCCAAACAAAAACTAGCGGGGTCCTACAATGAGCAGTTCTTC	CAKQKLAGSYNEQFF
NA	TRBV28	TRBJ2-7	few	TGTGCCAGCAGTGAGGACAGAGCCTACGAGCAGTACTTC	CASSEDRAYEQYF
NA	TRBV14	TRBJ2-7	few	TGTGCCAGCAGCCAAGCGGGCGGGTCGGCCTGCGAGCAGTACTTC	CASSQAGGSACEQYF
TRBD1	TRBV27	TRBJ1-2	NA	TGTGCCAGCAGTTCCGGCGACAGGGGGCCGGGCCATGGCTACACCTTC	CASSSGDRGPGHGYTF
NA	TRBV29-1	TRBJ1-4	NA	TGCAGCGTAAGACTGAACACTAATGAAAAACTGTTTTTT	CSVRLNTNEKLFF
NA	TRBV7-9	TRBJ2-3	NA	TGTGCCAGCAGCTTAAAGGCGGGGAACACAGATACGCAGTATTTT	CASSLKAGNTDTQYF
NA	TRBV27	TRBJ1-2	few	TGTGCCAGCAGCCCGGAGGGGAGGTCTAACTATGGCTACACCTTC	CASSPEGRSNYGYTF
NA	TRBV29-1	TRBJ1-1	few	TGCAGCGTTGATAGGGGGAACACTGAAGCTTTCTTT	CSVDRGNTEAFF
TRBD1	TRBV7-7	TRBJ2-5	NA	TGTGCCAGCAGCCGTGAGAGGGGGCTAGAGACCCAGTACTTC	CASSRERGLETQYF
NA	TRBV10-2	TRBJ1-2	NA	TGCGCCAGCTCTGACAGCTATGGCTACACCTTC	CASSDSYGYTF
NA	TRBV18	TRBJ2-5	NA	TGTGCCAGCTCACCAGGGCGGGGGCTTGAGGAGACCCAGTACTTC	CASSPGRGLEETQYF
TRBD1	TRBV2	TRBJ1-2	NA	TGTGCCAGAGGACAGGGGGAGAGCTATGGCTACACCTTC	CARGQGESYGYTF
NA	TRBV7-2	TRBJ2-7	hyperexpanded	TGTGCCAGCAGCTTAGGGGCCTACGAGCAGTACTTC	CASSLGAYEQYF
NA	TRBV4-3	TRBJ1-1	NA	TGCGCCAGCAGCCAAGGAGGGCGCGCTGAAGCTTTCTTT	CASSQGGRAEAFF
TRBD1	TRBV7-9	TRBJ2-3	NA	TGTGCCAGCAGCTCCCGGGACAGGGGCACAGATACGCAGTATTTT	CASSSRDRGTDTQYF
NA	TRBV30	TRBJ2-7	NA	TGTGCCTGGAGTCGGCAGTACGAGCAGTACTTC	CAWSRQYEQYF
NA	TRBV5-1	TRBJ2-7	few	TGCGCCAGCAGCTTGGACACCTCCTACGAGCAGTACTTC	CASSLDTSYEQYF
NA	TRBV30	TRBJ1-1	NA	TGTGCCTGGAGATTCGAGGGTCGGAATGAAGCTTTCTTT	CAWRFEGRNEAFF
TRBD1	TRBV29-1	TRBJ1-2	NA	TGCAGCGTTGGGGGGACAGACACCTATGGCTACACCTTC	CSVGGTDTYGYTF
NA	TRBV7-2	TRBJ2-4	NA	TGTGCCAGCAGTCCGGGTGGGTTGTTCATTCAGTACTTC	CASSPGGLFIQYF
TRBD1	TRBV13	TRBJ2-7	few	TGTGCCAGCAGCCCGTGGACAGGGGACGAGCAGTACTTC	CASSPWTGDEQYF
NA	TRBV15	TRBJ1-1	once	TGTGCCACCAGCAGTGGGCCCCCCTCGAGCAACACTGAAGCTTTCTTT	CATSSGPPSSNTEAFF
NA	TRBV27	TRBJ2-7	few	TGTGCCAGCACCTCAGGGGACCTCGAGCAGTACTTC	CASTSGDLEQYF
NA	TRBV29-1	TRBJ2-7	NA	TGCAGCGTTGAAGTTGCTAGCGAGGACTACGAGCAGTACTTC	CSVEVASEDYEQYF
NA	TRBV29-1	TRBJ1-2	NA	TGCAGCGGTGAACAGGGCCGCTATGGCTACACCTTC	CSGEQGRYGYTF
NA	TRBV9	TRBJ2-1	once	TGTGCCAGCAGCGTAGGGGGCGATGAGCAGTTCTTC	CASSVGGDEQFF
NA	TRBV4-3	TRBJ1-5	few	TGCGCCAGCGCGCCGGGGGCCTTTAGCAATCAGCCCCAGCATTTT	CASAPGAFSNQPQHF
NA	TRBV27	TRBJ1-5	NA	TGTGCCAGCAGTTTAACGTCAGGAGCTTATCAGCCCCAGCATTTT	CASSLTSGAYQPQHF
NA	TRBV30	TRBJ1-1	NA	TGTGCCTGGAAGGTAGGGCGGAACACTGAAGCTTTCTTT	CAWKVGRNTEAFF
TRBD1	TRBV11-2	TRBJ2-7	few	TGTGCCAGCGGAGGGACAGGGGGCACCTACGAGCAGTACTTC	CASGGTGGTYEQYF
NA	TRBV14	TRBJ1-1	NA	TGTGCCAGCAGCCAGGATTATGGGACTGAAGCTTTCTTT	CASSQDYGTEAFF
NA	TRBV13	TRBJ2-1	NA	TGTGCCAGCAGCTTAGGTCGTCGTGTCGGCAGTGAGCAGTTCTTC	CASSLGRRVGSEQFF
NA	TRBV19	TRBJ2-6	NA	TGTGCCAGTAGTGGCCGGGCCAACGTCCTGACTTTC	CASSGRANVLTF
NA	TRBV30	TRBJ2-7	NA	TGTGCCTACGACAGGAGCTCCTACGAGCAGTACTTC	CAYDRSSYEQYF
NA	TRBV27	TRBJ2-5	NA	TGTGCCAGCAGTTTATCAGGGGCGCAAGAGACCCAGTACTTC	CASSLSGAQETQYF
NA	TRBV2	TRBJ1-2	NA	TGTGCCAGCAGTGAGGGCCTGTTATCAGGGAGCAGTGACTATGGCTACACCTTC	CASSEGLLSGSSDYGYTF